This T cell receptor beta chain was sequenced during a study of blood T cell repertoires in COVID-19. Turning to the study itself: Samples came from the United States, Italy and Spain, spanning acute and convalescent COVID-19. T cells, B-cell-depleted T cells, or PBMCs provided the cDNA or gDNA that served as material.

Source study methods: Reference gene primers were amplified, and this amplification served to estimate nucleated cell counts. Measured with immunoSEQ multiplex PCR; TCRdb has only the in-frame clones, and not every one. The V and J calls and clone size come from that table; D and trimming were worked out from the DNA. The repertoire holds roughly 230,000 clones, 70% to 90% seen once, with around 6.8% in the top ten. CDR1 is SGHAT, CDR2 FQNNGV, per germline. The CDR3 is made up of 13 amino acids. Trimming took off 5 bases at V and 7 bases at J, with 12 bases between the two ends. The chain couples TRBV11-2 to TRBJ2-1, with D possibly being TRBD2 (5 bases). Source material: peripheral blood. The TCR originated in a woman in her fifties or sixties with active or convalescent COVID-19. The CDR3 reads CASSPRTWNEQFF. DNA for the CDR3: TGTGCCAGCAGCCCCCGGACTTGGAATGAGCAGTTCTTC.